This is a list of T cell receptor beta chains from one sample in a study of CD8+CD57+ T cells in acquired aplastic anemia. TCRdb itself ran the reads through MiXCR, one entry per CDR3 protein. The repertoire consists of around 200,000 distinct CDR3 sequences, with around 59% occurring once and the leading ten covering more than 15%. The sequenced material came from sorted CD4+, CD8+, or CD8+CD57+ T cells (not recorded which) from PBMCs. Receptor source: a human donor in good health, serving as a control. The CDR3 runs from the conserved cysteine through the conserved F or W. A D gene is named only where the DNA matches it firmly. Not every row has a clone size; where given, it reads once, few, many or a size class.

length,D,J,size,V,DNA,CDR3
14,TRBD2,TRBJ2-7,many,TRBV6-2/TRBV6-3,TGTGCCAGCAGTTACACTAGCGGGGCCTACGAGCAGTACTTC,CASSYTSGAYEQYF
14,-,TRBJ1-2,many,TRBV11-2,TGTGCCAGCAGCTTAGATCCAAGTAACTATGGCTACACCTTC,CASSLDPSNYGYTF
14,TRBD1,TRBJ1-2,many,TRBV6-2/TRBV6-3,TGTGCCAGCAGTCGCCTGGACAGGGGGGATGGCTACACCTTC,CASSRLDRGDGYTF
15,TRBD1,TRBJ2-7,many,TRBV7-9,TGTGCCAGCAGCTTGTCGGGACAGGGGCTCTACGAGCAGTACTTC,CASSLSGQGLYEQYF
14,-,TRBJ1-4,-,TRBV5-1,TGCGCCAGCAGAGTATCAGGCGCTAATGAAAAACTGTTTTTT,CASRVSGANEKLFF
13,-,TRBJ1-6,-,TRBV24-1,TGTGCCACCAGCCCCAGTCGAAATTCACCCCTCCACTTT,CATSPSRNSPLHF
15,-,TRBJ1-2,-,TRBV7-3,TGTGCCAGCAGCTTAAGGGCCTCTGGGGCCAACGGCTACACCTTC,CASSLRASGANGYTF
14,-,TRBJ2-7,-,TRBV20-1,TGCAGTGCTAGAATGGAGGGGGGCATGAGAGAGCAGTACTTC,CSARMEGGMREQYF
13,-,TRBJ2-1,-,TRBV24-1,TGTGCCACCAGTAGGACCCCGGGGAATGAGCAGTTCTTC,CATSRTPGNEQFF
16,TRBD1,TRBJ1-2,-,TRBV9,TGTGCCAGCAGCGACATCGGGACAGGGGTTGGCTATGGCTACACCTTC,CASSDIGTGVGYGYTF
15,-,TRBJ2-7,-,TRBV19,TGTGCCAGTAGCGCCGAGTGGGGAGGCTCCTACGAGCAGTACTTC,CASSAEWGGSYEQYF
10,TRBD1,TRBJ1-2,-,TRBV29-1,TGCAGCGTCGGGACAGATGGCTACACCTTC,CSVGTDGYTF
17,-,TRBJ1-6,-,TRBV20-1,TGCAGTGCCCGGAGTGGGGGGGGTAGCTCCTATAATTCACCCCTCCACTTT,CSARSGGGSSYNSPLHF
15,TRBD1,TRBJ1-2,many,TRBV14,TGTGCCAGCAGCCATCCTGCGGGACAGGTGTATGGCTACACCTTC,CASSHPAGQVYGYTF